The clone carrying this T cell receptor (beta chain) was picked up one time. This sample was included in a study of blood T cell repertoires in COVID-19. Study-level information: Both acute and convalescent COVID-19 samples were obtained from the United States, Italy and Spain. Nucleic acid was either cDNA or gDNA, and it came from T cells, B-cell-depleted T cells, or PBMCs.

Germline CDR1 and CDR2: SGHTA and FQGNSA. The CDR3 contains 15 residues. Trimming at V came to 4 bases and at J to 0 bases, leaving 5 bases not matched to a gene. The authors' processing: Nucleated cell number was recorded as an estimate derived from reference gene primer amplification. Produced via immunoSEQ multiplex PCR; TCRdb's table is partial and in-frame only. That table furnishes V, J and clone size, whereas the DNA furnished D and trimming. The sample contains 100,000 or so clones, roughly 86% of which appear only once. Sequenced: peripheral blood. The receptor comes from a man aged 35-49 years with active or convalescent COVID-19. The V and J genes are TRBV7-2 and TRBJ1-1; TRBD1 aligns across 7 bases. CDR3 sequence reads: CASSSLGQMNTEAFF. The CDR3 bases are TGTGCCAGCAGCTCCCTGGGACAGATGAACACTGAAGCTTTCTTT. The entire variable domain, with the rest obtained from reference TRBV7-2 and TRBJ1-1, is as follows: GAGVSQSPSNKVTEKGKDVELRCDPISGHTALYWYRQSLGQGLEFLIYFQGNSAPDKSGLPSDRFSAERTGGSVSTLTIQRTQQEDSAVYLCASSSLGQMNTEAFFGQGTRLTVV.